The following is a T cell receptor (beta chain) sequence with its context. Its recognized antigen is unknown. The sample holds no much larger clone one base away, and base qualities are not on file. Library generation was performed with PCR. Data came from an Illumina HiSeq 2500. TCR library preparation used molecular barcoding, with unique molecular identifiers applied to normalize quantification of the TCRbeta repertoire. In-frame beta chains were kept once TCRdb had trimmed the public reads at Q25 with fastp and called clones with MiXCR. One record per CDR3 amino acid sequence lists the most common genes and DNA. The table for this sample lists hundreds of thousands of distinct CDR3 sequences; roughly a tenth of them were counted only once. 4% to 5% of the sample is held by the ten biggest clonotypes. V trim: 6 bases; J trim: 1 base; unmatched bases: 4. The cysteine opens and the phenylalanine closes a CDR3 of 15 amino acids. The only DNA kept is the CDR3, 45 bases in frame from the first base.

This record comes from a study of T-cell reconstitution after alpha-beta-depleted transplantation in children (dated by TCRdb to about 2016). Notes on the research overall: Using TCR repertoire profiling, the study followed T-cell immune reconstitution in a quantitative way in children after TCRalphabeta/CD19-depleted allogeneic hematopoietic cell transplantation.

This sample comprised PBMCs from the stem cell graft donor, obtained from the stem cell graft. Rearrangement joined TRBV12-3 or TRBV12-4 to TRBJ2-1, and TRBD2 matches 9 of the central bases. The TCR originated in a human donor who donated a stem cell graft to a child with acute myeloid leukemia. In nucleotide form, the sequence is TGTGCCAGCAGACTCACTAGCGGGTCCTACAATGAGCAGTTCTTC. Translation gives CASRLTSGSYNEQFF.